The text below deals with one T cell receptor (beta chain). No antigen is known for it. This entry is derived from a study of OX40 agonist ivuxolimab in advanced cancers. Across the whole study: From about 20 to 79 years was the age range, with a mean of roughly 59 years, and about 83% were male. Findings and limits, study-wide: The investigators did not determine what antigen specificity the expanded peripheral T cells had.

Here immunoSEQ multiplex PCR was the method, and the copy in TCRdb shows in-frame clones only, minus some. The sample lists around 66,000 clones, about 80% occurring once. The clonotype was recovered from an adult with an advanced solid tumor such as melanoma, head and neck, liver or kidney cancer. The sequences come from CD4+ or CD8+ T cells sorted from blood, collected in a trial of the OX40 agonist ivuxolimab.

CDR3: CASSIQGLAATDTQYF. The CDR3 DNA reads as TGCGCCAGCAGTATCCAGGGACTAGCGGCGACAGATACGCAGTATTTT. The chain couples TRBV5-1 to TRBJ2-3, with 11 bases identical to TRBD2. CDR1 and CDR2 from the germline V gene are SGHRS and YFSETQ. Trimming removed 5 bases from V and 3 bases from J; junction bases left unmatched: 8. The CDR3 length is 16 residues.